This T cell receptor beta chain appears in the sequencing data of a study of T-cell reconstitution after alpha-beta-depleted transplantation in children (dated by TCRdb to the mid-2010s). Regarding the complete study: The study quantitatively tracked T-cell immune reconstitution after TCRalphabeta/CD19-depleted allogeneic hematopoietic cell transplantation in children using TCR repertoire profiling.

Trimming accounts for 3 bases at V and 3 bases at J, while the number of junction bases matched to no gene is 12. Based on the germline V gene, the CDR1 and CDR2 sequences are SGDLS and YYNGEE. Spanning cysteine to phenylalanine, the CDR3 consists of 17 amino acids. CDR3 DNA is the only sequence kept; it has 51 bases, read in frame from the first base. The receptor library was made with PCR. Sequencing relied on an Illumina HiSeq 2500. TCR libraries were prepared with molecular barcoding, using unique molecular identifiers to normalize TCRbeta repertoire quantification. TCRdb reworked the public reads: Q25 trimming with fastp, MiXCR clone assembly, productive beta chains retained. All rows with the same CDR3 protein become a single entry with the most common DNA and genes. The sample table contains approximately 390,000 distinct CDR3 sequences; only one count was recorded for about a tenth of them. The ten most abundant clones make up roughly 5.1% of the sample.

The table lists this clonotype with a few counts. It has no known antigen specificity. Per-base quality was not reported, and no clone a single base away is much larger than it. The starting material was PBMCs from the stem cell graft donor, obtained from the stem cell graft. This chain joins TRBV9 to TRBJ2-3, with 8 bases in between that match TRBD1. This clonotype was obtained from a human donor who donated a stem cell graft to a child with acute myeloid leukemia. The DNA sequence is TGTGCCAGCAGCGCAACGGCGACCCAGGGGGCAACAGATACGCAGTATTTT. Protein translation: CASSATATQGATDTQYF.